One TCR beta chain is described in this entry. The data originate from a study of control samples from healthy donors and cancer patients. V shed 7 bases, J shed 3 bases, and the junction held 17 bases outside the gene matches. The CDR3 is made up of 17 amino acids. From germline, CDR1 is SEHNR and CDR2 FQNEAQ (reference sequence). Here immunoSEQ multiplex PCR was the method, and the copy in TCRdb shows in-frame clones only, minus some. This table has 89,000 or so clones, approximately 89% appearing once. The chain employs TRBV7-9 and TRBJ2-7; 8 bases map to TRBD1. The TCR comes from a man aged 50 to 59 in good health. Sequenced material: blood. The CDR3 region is CASNGNRETGDNYEQYF. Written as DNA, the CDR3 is TGTGCCAGCAACGGTAACCGGGAGACAGGGGATAACTACGAGCAGTACTTC.